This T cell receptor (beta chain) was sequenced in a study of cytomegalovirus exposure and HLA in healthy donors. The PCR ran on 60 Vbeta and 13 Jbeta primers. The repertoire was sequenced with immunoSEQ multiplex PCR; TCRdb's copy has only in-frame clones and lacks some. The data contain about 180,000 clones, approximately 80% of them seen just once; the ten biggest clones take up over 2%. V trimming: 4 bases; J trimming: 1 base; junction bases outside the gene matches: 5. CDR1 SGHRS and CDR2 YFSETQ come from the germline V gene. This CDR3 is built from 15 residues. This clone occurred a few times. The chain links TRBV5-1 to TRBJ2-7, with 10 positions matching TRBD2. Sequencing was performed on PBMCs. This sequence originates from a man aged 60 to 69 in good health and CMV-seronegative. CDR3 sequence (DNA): TGCGCCAGCAGCCATACTAGCGGGATTTCCTACGAGCAGTACTTC. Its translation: CASSHTSGISYEQYF.